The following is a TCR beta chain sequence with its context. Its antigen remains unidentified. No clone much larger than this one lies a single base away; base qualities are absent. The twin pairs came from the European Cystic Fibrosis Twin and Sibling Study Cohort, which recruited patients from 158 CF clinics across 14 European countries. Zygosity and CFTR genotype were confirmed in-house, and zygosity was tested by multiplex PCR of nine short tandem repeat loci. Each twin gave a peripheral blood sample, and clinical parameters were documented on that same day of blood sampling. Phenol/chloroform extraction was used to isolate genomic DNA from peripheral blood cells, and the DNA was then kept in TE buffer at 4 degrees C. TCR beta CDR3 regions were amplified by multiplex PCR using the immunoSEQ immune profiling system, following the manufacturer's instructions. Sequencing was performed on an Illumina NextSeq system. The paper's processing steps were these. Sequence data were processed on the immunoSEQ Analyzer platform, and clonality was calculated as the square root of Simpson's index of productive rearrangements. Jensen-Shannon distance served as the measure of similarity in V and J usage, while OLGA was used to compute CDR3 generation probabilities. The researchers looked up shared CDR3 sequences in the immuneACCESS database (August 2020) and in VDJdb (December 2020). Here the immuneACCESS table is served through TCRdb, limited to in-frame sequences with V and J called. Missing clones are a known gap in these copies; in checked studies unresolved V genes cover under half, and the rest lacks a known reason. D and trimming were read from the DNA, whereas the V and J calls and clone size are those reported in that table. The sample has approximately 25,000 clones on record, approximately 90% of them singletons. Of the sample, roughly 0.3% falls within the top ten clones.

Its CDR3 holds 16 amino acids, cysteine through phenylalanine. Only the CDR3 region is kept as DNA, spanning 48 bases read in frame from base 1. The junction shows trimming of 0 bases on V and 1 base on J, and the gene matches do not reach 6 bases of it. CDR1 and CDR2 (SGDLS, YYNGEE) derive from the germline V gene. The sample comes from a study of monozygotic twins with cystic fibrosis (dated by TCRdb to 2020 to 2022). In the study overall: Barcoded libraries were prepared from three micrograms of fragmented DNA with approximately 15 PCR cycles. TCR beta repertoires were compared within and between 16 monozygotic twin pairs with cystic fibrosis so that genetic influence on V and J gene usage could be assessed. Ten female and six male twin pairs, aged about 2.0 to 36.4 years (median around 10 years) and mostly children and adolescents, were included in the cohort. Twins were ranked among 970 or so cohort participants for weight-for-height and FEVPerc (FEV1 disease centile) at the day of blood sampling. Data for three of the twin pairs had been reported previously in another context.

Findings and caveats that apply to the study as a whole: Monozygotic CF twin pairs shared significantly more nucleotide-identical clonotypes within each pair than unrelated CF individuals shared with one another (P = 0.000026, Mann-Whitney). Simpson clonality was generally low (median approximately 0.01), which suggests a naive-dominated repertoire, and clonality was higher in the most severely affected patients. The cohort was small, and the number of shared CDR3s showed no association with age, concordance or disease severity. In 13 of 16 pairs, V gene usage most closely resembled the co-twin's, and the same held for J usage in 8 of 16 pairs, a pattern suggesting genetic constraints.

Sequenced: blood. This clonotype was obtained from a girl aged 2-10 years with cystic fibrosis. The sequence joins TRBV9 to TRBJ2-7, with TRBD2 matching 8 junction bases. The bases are TGTGCCAGCAGCGTAGGCAGCGGGGGCCTTTCCTACGAGCAGTACTTC. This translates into CASSVGSGGLSYEQYF.